This is a list of T cell receptor beta chains from one sample in a study of human versus mouse CDR3 diversity and MHC coevolution. Libraries were prepared by immunoSEQ multiplex PCR; TCRdb keeps only in-frame clonotypes and omits some of them. The repertoire holds about 81,000 clones, with around 93% as singletons. Sequences were obtained from naive CD4+ T cells from blood. The receptors shown here come from a person aged 25 to 69 in good health. Each CDR3 is given with its conserved first and last residue. D genes are given only for firm matches. Some rows mark clone size as missing; the rest say once, few, many or name a class of expanded clone.

D gene	V gene	clone size	J gene	CDR3 protein	CDR3 DNA
NA	TRBV28	NA	TRBJ1-1	CASKGGGYTEAFF	TGTGCCAGCAAAGGGGGGGGGTACACTGAAGCTTTCTTT
TRBD1	TRBV5-4	NA	TRBJ2-6	CASSLDPGGSGANVLTF	TGTGCCAGCAGCTTGGATCCAGGGGGCTCAGGGGCCAACGTCCTGACTTTC
NA	TRBV25-1	NA	TRBJ2-7	CASRGTSGQLSSYEQYF	TGTGCCAGCAGAGGGACCTCAGGACAGCTCAGCTCCTACGAGCAGTACTTC
TRBD2	TRBV5-4	NA	TRBJ2-1	CASTQGASGRAAEQFF	TGTGCCAGCACCCAAGGGGCTAGCGGGAGGGCAGCTGAGCAGTTCTTC
NA	TRBV15	NA	TRBJ2-7	CATSRDLGAEQYF	TGTGCCACCAGCAGAGATTTGGGGGCAGAGCAGTACTTC
NA	TRBV7-9	NA	TRBJ2-1	CASSQHMDNEQFF	TGTGCCAGCAGCCAACACATGGACAATGAGCAGTTCTTC
NA	TRBV7-2	NA	TRBJ1-4	CASSFREGKLFF	TGTGCCAGCAGCTTCAGGGAGGGAAAACTGTTTTTT
NA	TRBV13	NA	TRBJ2-2	CASSLGRANTGELFF	TGTGCCAGCAGCTTGGGCAGGGCGAACACCGGGGAGCTGTTTTTT
TRBD2	TRBV10-3	NA	TRBJ2-2	CAIRGTSGRGTGELFF	TGTGCCATCAGGGGAACTAGCGGGAGGGGCACCGGGGAGCTGTTTTTT
TRBD2	TRBV18	NA	TRBJ2-7	CASSPPSGTYEQYF	TGTGCCAGCTCACCACCTAGCGGGACCTACGAGCAGTACTTC
NA	TRBV9	NA	TRBJ2-7	CASSSGSGLHYEQYF	TGTGCCAGCAGCTCGGGGTCGGGACTCCACTACGAGCAGTACTTC
TRBD1	TRBV5-6	NA	TRBJ1-2	CASSLGQGHYGYTF	TGTGCCAGCAGCTTGGGACAGGGTCACTATGGCTACACCTTC
TRBD2	TRBV6-1	NA	TRBJ2-4	CASSERASGGARAKNIQYF	TGTGCCAGCAGTGAGCGGGCTAGCGGGGGGGCCAGGGCCAAAAACATTCAGTACTTC
NA	TRBV5-6	NA	TRBJ1-5	CASSLAGTRQRYQPQHF	TGTGCCAGCAGCTTGGCCGGGACACGCCAGAGATATCAGCCCCAGCATTTT
NA	TRBV18	NA	TRBJ1-5	CASSPGLNSNQPQHF	TGTGCCAGCTCACCCGGACTGAATAGCAATCAGCCCCAGCATTTT
TRBD2	TRBV28	NA	TRBJ2-6	CASSLGPGAGGVNVLTF	TGTGCCAGCAGTTTAGGACCGGGGGCGGGAGGGGTCAACGTCCTGACTTTC
NA	TRBV6-5	NA	TRBJ2-5	CASSSNSGVETQYF	TGTGCCAGCAGTTCTAACTCAGGGGTTGAGACCCAGTACTTC
TRBD1	TRBV6-6	NA	TRBJ2-7	CASSYWGNRGEQYF	TGTGCCAGCAGTTACTGGGGAAACAGGGGCGAGCAGTACTTC
NA	TRBV6-6	once	TRBJ2-2	CASSQRTGQTGELFF	TGTGCCAGCAGCCAAAGAACAGGACAGACCGGGGAGCTGTTTTTT
TRBD1	TRBV11-2	NA	TRBJ1-2	CARTRGRCYGYTF	TGTGCCAGAACCAGGGGGAGATGCTATGGCTACACCTTC